The text below deals with one TCR beta chain. The data derive from a study of technical replicates of blood from several donors. Unmatched junction bases numbered 9, after V lost 4 bases and J lost 3 bases. This CDR3 is 16 amino acids long. Germline V gene data show CDR1 as KGHSH and CDR2 as LQKENI. Here immunoSEQ multiplex PCR was the method, and the copy in TCRdb shows in-frame clones only, minus some. The data hold almost 55,000 clones, with around 94% observed a single time. The clonotype was recovered from a human donor in good health. V usage is TRBV18 and J usage is TRBJ2-1, with TRBD1 matching 7 bases. Sequences were obtained from T cells isolated from PBMCs. CDR3 sequence (DNA): TGTGCCAGCTCACGGCGGGCAGGGGGAGACTACAATGAGCAGTTCTTC. It is translated as CASSRRAGGDYNEQFF.